This T cell receptor beta chain was profiled in a study of blood T cells in healthy people across ages. Findings of the study overall: Older age coincided with a roughly linear decline in TCR beta diversity per million T cells. It was not possible, with unsorted PBMCs, to conclusively compare naive and antigen-experienced cells.

Primed by a sample-barcoded 5' primer and a J-beta primer mix, a second PCR proceeded for about 6 to 12 cycles. Every sample gave at least 3 million paired-end reads containing CDR3. TCRdb fed the 5' RACE reads into MiXCR, producing one record per CDR3 protein. The sample lists around 670,000 distinct CDR3 sequences, approximately 30% seen once, with approximately 14% in the top ten. This clonotype was seen many times. The antigen is not known. J gave up 0 bases and V 2 bases, and 3 bases lay outside the gene matches. Germline CDR1 and CDR2: SGHRS and YFSETQ. The CDR3 totals 15 residues. The extraction recovered at least 6 micrograms of total RNA per sample.

Sequencing used blood. The clonotype was recovered from a woman of 80 years or more in good health. This sequence joins TRBV5-1 and TRBJ2-3; 7 nucleotides line up with TRBD2. CDR3 DNA: TGCGCCAGCAGCTTTAGCGGGCGAAGCACAGATACGCAGTATTTT. It encodes CASSFSGRSTDTQYF.